These 15 T cell receptor beta chains originate from one sample sequenced in a study of T-cell memory formation after mild COVID-19. TCRdb called the 5' RACE reads again in MiXCR, with one record for every CDR3 protein. The table has under 250,000 distinct CDR3 sequences, 27% seen once. The sequencing input was PBMCs or a T cell subset sorted from them (not recorded which). The receptors were sampled from an adult woman who had mild COVID-19 (a few samples of this study predate the infection). Cell type and time point are not known.

The chain is built from TRBV9 and TRBJ2-6; D may be TRBD1 or TRBD2 (5 bases each). Germline CDR1 SGDLS, CDR2 YYNGEE. The CDR3 runs 18 residues. Trimming pared 5 bases from V and 0 bases from J, leaving 18 bases between. The chain's CDR3 is CASRWSRGPSSGANVLTF. CDR3 bases: TGTGCCAGCAGGTGGTCGAGGGGACCAAGCTCTGGGGCCAACGTCCTGACTTTC.

This chain links TRBV5-1 with TRBJ1-6; D uncertain. In germline, CDR1 is SGHRS, CDR2 YFSETQ. Deletions cut 4 bases from V and 5 bases from J, with 10 bases between. This CDR3 contains 14 residues. CDR3 protein: CASSPGSNNSPLHF. In nucleotides, the CDR3 is TGCGCCAGCAGCCCTGGTTCAAATAATTCACCCCTCCACTTT.

The V and J genes are TRBV3-1 and TRBJ1-2; tentatively, D is TRBD1 (5 bases). The CDR3 covers 16 residues. Germline CDR1 and CDR2: LGHDT and YNNKEL (reference sequence). Trimming removed 4 bases at V and 4 bases at J, with 19 bases between. The CDR3 coding sequence is TGTGCCAGCAGCCCTAGTCTTGGGACCCTGATCTATGGCTACACCTTC. Translating it yields CASSPSLGTLIYGYTF.

V and J are TRBV12-3 or TRBV12-4 and TRBJ1-2; D ambiguous. Between the trimmed V and J ends, which lost 5 bases and 1 base, there was a span of 8 bases. CDR3 length equals 13 residues. CDR3 bases: TGTGCCAGCAGTCCCGGGATTAACTATGGCTACACCTTC. Protein product: CASSPGINYGYTF.

This clonotype was counted between two and nine times. The rearrangement links TRBV18 to TRBJ2-2; tentatively, D is TRBD1 or TRBD2 (5 bases each). V dropped 4 bases and J dropped 8 bases, with 11 bases sitting between them. This CDR3 spans 13 amino acids. CDR1 and CDR2 from the germline V gene are KGHSH and LQKENI. CDR3 nucleotides: TGTGCCAGCTCACGGGACGCTCAAGGGGAGCTGTTTTTT. As protein: CASSRDAQGELFF.

The J gene is TRBJ2-7, the V gene TRBV14; 8 nucleotides match TRBD1. Trimming took 4 bases from V and 2 from J; bases not matched to a gene: 7. The length of the CDR3 is 15 residues. CDR1 and CDR2 from the germline V gene are SGHDN and FVKESK. CDR3 loop: CASSLRTGLTYEQYF. The CDR3 nucleotides read TGTGCCAGCAGCCTACGGACAGGGCTTACCTACGAGCAGTACTTC.

This clonotype was seen at least ten times. The chain employs TRBV7-9 and TRBJ2-7; TRBD2 agrees at 11 bases. Germline V lookup: CDR1 SEHNR, CDR2 FQNEAQ (reference sequence). V shed 5 bases, J shed 0 bases, and the junction held 3 bases outside the gene matches. This CDR3 has 15 amino acids. This CDR3 reads CASSRSGGASYEQYF. In DNA, the CDR3 is TGTGCCAGCAGCCGTAGCGGGGGGGCCTCCTACGAGCAGTACTTC.

This chain uses TRBV27 with TRBJ1-6; D possibly corresponds to TRBD1 (6 bases). V lost 7 bases to trimming and J lost 7 bases, with 20 bases between them. Germline CDR1 and CDR2: MNHEY and SMNVEV (reference sequence). This CDR3 has 16 residues. CDR3 region: CASKTGSPSGNSPLHF. DNA for the CDR3: TGTGCCAGCAAAACAGGGTCCCCTTCGGGAAATTCACCCCTCCACTTT.

V is TRBV13 and J is TRBJ2-5; 9 nucleotides line up with TRBD2. The CDR3 length is 14 residues. The germline V gene has CDR1 PRHDT and CDR2 FYEKMQ (reference sequence). Unmatched junction bases numbered 5, after V lost 5 bases and J lost 4 bases. CDR3 residues: CASSPAGGPETQYF. The CDR3 coding sequence is TGTGCCAGCAGCCCAGCGGGGGGCCCAGAGACCCAGTACTTC.

The chain employs TRBV23-1 and TRBJ2-5; D unclear. TRBV23-1 is reported as an ORF; its role is uncertain. Trimming took 4 bases from V and 9 from J, leaving 18 bases between them. The CDR3 is 14 residues long. CDR3 sequence: CASSLLSWIGSQYF. CDR3 nucleotide sequence: TGCGCCAGCAGTCTGCTCTCTTGGATTGGGTCCCAGTACTTC.

This clonotype was detected a few times. This chain uses TRBV29-1 with TRBJ2-5, with D perhaps given as TRBD1 or TRBD2 (5 bases each). The V and J ends lost 6 bases and 9 bases respectively, with 20 bases between them. Germline CDR1 reads SQVTM; CDR2 reads ANQGSEA. There are 13 residues in the CDR3. The CDR3 spells CSVNLVQVGAQYF. As DNA, the CDR3 is TGCAGCGTCAACTTAGTACAGGTCGGGGCCCAGTACTTC.

This sequence joins TRBV29-1 and TRBJ2-1; D could derive from TRBD1 or TRBD2 (5 bases each). Germline CDR1 is SQVTM and CDR2 is ANQGSEA. This CDR3 is 10 amino acids long. With 5 bases removed from V and 15 bases from J, the gap between germline ends came to 14 bases. CDR3 sequence (DNA): TGCAGCGTTTGGTCCGGGACCCCGTTCTTC. Its protein product is CSVWSGTPFF.

This clonotype was observed a few times. J is TRBJ2-3 and V is TRBV29-1; maybe TRBD1 (6 bases). The germline V and J ends were trimmed by 6 bases and 2 bases, with 12 bases remaining between them. The CDR3 covers 13 residues. Germline lookup yields CDR1 SQVTM and CDR2 ANQGSEA. CDR3 bases: TGCAGCGTCCGCGGACAGCACACAGATACGCAGTATTTT. Protein product: CSVRGQHTDTQYF.

The chain has TRBV18 and TRBJ2-5; 8 bases fit TRBD1. This CDR3 has 16 amino acids. V lost 1 base, J lost 5 bases, and 9 bases stayed unmatched. Germline V lookup: CDR1 KGHSH, CDR2 LQKENI. CDR3 nucleotides: TGTGCCAGCTCACCACGTGGAGCCAGGGGGCACGAGACCCAGTACTTC. Translated: CASSPRGARGHETQYF.

The rearrangement joins TRBV12-3 or TRBV12-4 to TRBJ1-1; maybe TRBD1 (5 bases). The germline V and J ends were trimmed by 4 bases and 0 bases, with 15 bases remaining between them. The CDR3 is 16 residues long. The CDR3 coding sequence is TGTGCCAGCAGTTCGGGGGGGATTGGCATGAACACTGAAGCTTTCTTT. As protein: CASSSGGIGMNTEAFF.